One sample yielded the 2 T cell receptor beta chains listed below, sequenced in a study of cytomegalovirus exposure and HLA in healthy donors. The PCR had 60 Vbeta and 13 Jbeta primers. Clones were read by immunoSEQ multiplex PCR, and TCRdb kept only the in-frame ones, dropping some. The sample lists over 150,000 clones, 65% to 80% occurring once. Sequenced input: PBMCs. The receptor set was obtained from a man younger than 35 in good health and CMV-seronegative.

The rearrangement joins TRBV12-2 to TRBJ1-1; the D call TRBD1 from the table was never checked on the DNA. TRBV12-2 is recorded as a pseudogene. The CDR3 sequence is 15 residues long. The CDR3 region has the DNA TGTGCAAGTCGCCCCAGACAGGGGCGGAACACTGAAGCTTTCTTT. Encoded protein: CASRPRQGRNTEAFF.

V is TRBV4-1 and J is TRBJ2-5; TRBD2 matches at 8 bases. The V and J ends lost 0 bases and 2 bases, in that order; junction bases with no gene match: 8. Germline CDR1 MGHRA, CDR2 YSYEKL. This CDR3 spans 17 amino acids. This CDR3 reads CASSQDLTSGRQETQYF. The CDR3 coding sequence is TGCGCCAGCAGCCAAGATCTAACTAGCGGCAGGCAAGAGACCCAGTACTTC.